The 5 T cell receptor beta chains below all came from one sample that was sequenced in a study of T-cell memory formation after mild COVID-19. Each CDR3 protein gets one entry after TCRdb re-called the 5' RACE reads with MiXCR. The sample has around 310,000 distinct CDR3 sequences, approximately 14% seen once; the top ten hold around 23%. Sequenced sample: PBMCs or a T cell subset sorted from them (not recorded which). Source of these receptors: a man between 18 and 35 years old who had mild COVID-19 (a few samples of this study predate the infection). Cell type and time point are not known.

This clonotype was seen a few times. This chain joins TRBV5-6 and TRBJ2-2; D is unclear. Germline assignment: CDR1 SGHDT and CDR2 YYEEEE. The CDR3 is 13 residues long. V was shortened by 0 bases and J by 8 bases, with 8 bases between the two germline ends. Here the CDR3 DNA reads TGTGCCAGCAGCTTGGTGCATCCGGGGGAGCTGTTTTTT. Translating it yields CASSLVHPGELFF. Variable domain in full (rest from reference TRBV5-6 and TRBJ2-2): DAGVTQSPTHLIKTRGQQVTLRCSPKSGHDTVSWYQQALGQGPQFIFQYYEEEERQRGNFPDRFSGHQFPNYSSELNVNALLLGDSALYLCASSLVHPGELFFGEGSRLTVL.

As DNA, the CDR3 is TGTGCCAGTAGTATAGATGGGAGGATGAGGGAGGAGACCCAGTACTTC. Amino acids: CASSIDGRMREETQYF. The chain joins TRBV19 to TRBJ2-5; possibly TRBD2 for D (6 bases). Germline V CDR1 and CDR2: LNHDA, SQIVND (reference sequence). Trimming pared 0 bases from V and 5 bases from J, leaving 16 bases between. CDR3 size: 16 residues.

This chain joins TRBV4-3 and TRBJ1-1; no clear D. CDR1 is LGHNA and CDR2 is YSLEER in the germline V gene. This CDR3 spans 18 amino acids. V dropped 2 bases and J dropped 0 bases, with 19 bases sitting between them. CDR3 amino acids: CASSQKMGLKVMNTEAFF. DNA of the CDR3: TGCGCCAGCAGCCAAAAGATGGGCTTAAAAGTCATGAACACTGAAGCTTTCTTT.

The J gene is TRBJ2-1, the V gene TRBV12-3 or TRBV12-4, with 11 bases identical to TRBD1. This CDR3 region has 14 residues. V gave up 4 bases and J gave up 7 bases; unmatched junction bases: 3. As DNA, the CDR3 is TGTGCCAGCAGTTATGGACAGGGGGCGAATGAGCAGTTCTTC. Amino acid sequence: CASSYGQGANEQFF.

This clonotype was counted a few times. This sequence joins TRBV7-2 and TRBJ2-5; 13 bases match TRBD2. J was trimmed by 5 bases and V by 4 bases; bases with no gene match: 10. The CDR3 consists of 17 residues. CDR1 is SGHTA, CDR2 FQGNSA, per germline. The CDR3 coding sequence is TGTGCCAGCAGCTCCCCTAAGGGACTAGCGGGGAGGGAGACCCAGTACTTC. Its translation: CASSSPKGLAGRETQYF. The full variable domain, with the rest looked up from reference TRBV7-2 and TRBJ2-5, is GAGVSQSPSNKVTEKGKDVELRCDPISGHTALYWYRQSLGQGLEFLIYFQGNSAPDKSGLPSDRFSAERTGGSVSTLTIQRTQQEDSAVYLCASSSPKGLAGRETQYFGPGTRLLVL.